A single sample gave rise to the 12 T cell receptor beta chains below, sequenced in a study of T cell responses to AZD1222 COVID-19 vaccine. Assay: immunoSEQ multiplex PCR; the TCRdb copy retains only in-frame clones and omits some. The sample consists of around 150,000 clones, about 92% of them appearing once. The sequences come from peripheral blood, collected 28 days after the second AZD1222 dose. These receptors came from an adult who received the AZD1222 COVID-19 vaccine.

The chain has TRBV5-5 and TRBJ1-6, with a tentative D call TRBD1 (6 bases). The CDR3 totals 17 residues. The V gene lost 1 base and the J gene lost 7 bases, with 18 bases spanning the gap. Germline V gene data show CDR1 as SGHKS and CDR2 as YYEKEE (reference sequence). The CDR3 reads CASSLLQGLTANSPLHF. The CDR3 DNA follows: TGTGCCAGCAGCTTGTTACAGGGATTGACCGCGAATTCACCCCTCCACTTT.

To note about this clone: At one end the junction does not follow the germline gene, possibly because of a read error. CDR3 in amino acids: CSVEADFGYGYTF. The CDR3 nucleotides read TGCAGCGTGGAAGCGGATTTCGGCTATGGCTACACCTTC. V and J are TRBV29-1 and TRBJ1-2; no clear D. This CDR3 is 13 amino acids long. Germline-derived CDR1 and CDR2 are SQVTM and ANQGSEA.

V usage is TRBV4-1 and J usage is TRBJ1-4; 8 bases map to TRBD1. Losses at the gene ends were 4 bases for V and 6 bases for J; bases not matched to a gene: 7. The V gene's germline CDR1 is MGHRA and CDR2 YSYEKL. The CDR3 contains 15 residues. The CDR3 coding sequence is TGCGCCAGCAGCCGGACAGGGATTAGGGATGAAAAACTGTTTTTT. It specifies CASSRTGIRDEKLFF.

This clone was seen just once. This rearrangement joins TRBV9 to TRBJ2-2; no clear D gene. The V and J ends lost 3 bases and 0 bases respectively, with 6 bases between them. CDR1 is SGDLS, CDR2 YYNGEE, per germline. The CDR3 spans 14 residues. The CDR3: CASSGWANTGELFF. The DNA for the CDR3 is TGTGCCAGCAGCGGGTGGGCGAACACCGGGGAGCTGTTTTTT.

Turning to this clone: At one of its ends the junction is not consistent with the germline gene, which may arise from a read error. The gene calls are TRBV7-7 and TRBJ2-1; 10 bases align to TRBD1. The germline CDR1 and CDR2 sequences are SSHAT and FNYEAQ (reference sequence). This CDR3 has 17 amino acids. The CDR3 here is CASSPPRQGARDNEQFF. The CDR3 coding sequence is TGTGCTAGCAGCCCCCCGAGACAGGGGGCGAGAGACAATGAGCAGTTCTTC.

This clone was seen just once. The genes are TRBV12-3 or TRBV12-4 and TRBJ1-2; TRBD1 aligns across 9 bases. Trimming cost V 5 bases and J 7 bases; bases outside gene matches: 5. The CDR3 totals 13 residues. The DNA of the CDR3 is TGTGCCAGCAGTCTGGGACAGGGAGGTGGCTACACCTTC. This encodes CASSLGQGGGYTF.

This chain joins TRBV27 and TRBJ1-2; D is possibly TRBD1 (5 bases). This CDR3 spans 16 amino acids. Germline loops: CDR1 MNHEY, CDR2 SMNVEV (reference sequence). Trimming took 4 bases from V and 4 from J, leaving 19 bases between them. The chain's CDR3 is CASSSTTRDSSYGYTF. Here the CDR3 DNA reads TGTGCCAGCAGTTCTACGACGAGGGACTCAAGCTATGGCTACACCTTC.

This rearrangement joins TRBV7-3 to TRBJ2-3; D is possibly TRBD1 or TRBD2 (5 bases each). Trimming cost V 5 bases and J 3 bases, with 12 bases left between them. There are 14 residues in the CDR3. Germline V gene lookup returns CDR1 SGHTA and CDR2 FQGTGA. CDR3 DNA sequence: TGTGCCAGCAGCCTGGGACCGCGTACAGATACGCAGTATTTT. This gives the protein CASSLGPRTDTQYF.

The CDR3 here is CASSQDFEETQYF. Written as DNA, the CDR3 is TGTGCCAGCAGCCAAGACTTCGAAGAGACCCAGTACTTC. V and J are TRBV3-1 (or the pseudogene TRBV3-2) and TRBJ2-5; D remains ambiguous. Looked up from germline, CDR1 is LGHDT and CDR2 is YNNKEL (reference sequence). The CDR3 consists of 13 residues. The V and J ends lost 0 bases and 3 bases respectively, with 5 bases between them.

The chain has TRBV6-1 and TRBJ1-6; no clear D gene. The CDR3 spans 14 residues. Germline V CDR1 and CDR2: MNHNS, SASEGT. Trimming removed 2 bases at V and 6 bases at J, with 8 bases between. CDR3 DNA sequence: TGTGCCAGCAGTGAAATGGACCTTAATTCACCCCTCCACTTT. Residues: CASSEMDLNSPLHF.

The chain employs TRBV14 and TRBJ2-1, with 8 bases fitting TRBD2. From germline, CDR1 is SGHDN and CDR2 FVKESK. The ends lost 4 bases at V and 8 bases at J; junction bases unmatched: 13. CDR3 size: 16 residues. The CDR3 spells CASSLRQGLASYEQFF. DNA for the CDR3: TGTGCCAGCAGCCTCCGCCAAGGACTAGCATCCTATGAGCAGTTCTTC.

This chain links TRBV10-1 with TRBJ2-1; D remains ambiguous. In germline, CDR1 is WNHNN, CDR2 SYGVQD (reference sequence). V dropped 3 bases and J dropped 0 bases, with 6 bases sitting between them. The CDR3 extends over 14 amino acids. The CDR3: CASSETGSYNEQFF. CDR3 sequence (DNA): TGCGCCAGCAGTGAAACGGGCTCCTACAATGAGCAGTTCTTC.